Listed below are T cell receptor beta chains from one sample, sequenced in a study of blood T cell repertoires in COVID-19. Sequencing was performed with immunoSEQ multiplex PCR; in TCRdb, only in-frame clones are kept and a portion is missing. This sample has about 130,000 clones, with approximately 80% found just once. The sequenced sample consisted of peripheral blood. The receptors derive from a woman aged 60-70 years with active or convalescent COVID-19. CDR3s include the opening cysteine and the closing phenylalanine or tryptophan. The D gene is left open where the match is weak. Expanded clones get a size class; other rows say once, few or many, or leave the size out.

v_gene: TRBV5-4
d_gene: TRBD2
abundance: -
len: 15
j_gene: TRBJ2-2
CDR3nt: TGTGCCAGCAGCTTGAAGCGGGAGCTATCCGGGGAGCTGTTTTTT
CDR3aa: CASSLKRELSGELFF

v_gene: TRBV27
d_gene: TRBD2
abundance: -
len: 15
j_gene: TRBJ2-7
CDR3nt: TGTGCCACTTCAAACGGTCGAGAGCGGGACTACGAGCAGTACTTC
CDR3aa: CATSNGRERDYEQYF

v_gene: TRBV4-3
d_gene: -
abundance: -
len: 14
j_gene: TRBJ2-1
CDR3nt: TGCGCCAGCAGCCAAGTAACCGGGGTGGATGAGCAGTTCTTC
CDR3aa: CASSQVTGVDEQFF

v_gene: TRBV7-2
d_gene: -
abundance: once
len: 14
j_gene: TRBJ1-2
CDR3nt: TGTGCCAGCAGCTTCTCCCAGGGGTACTATGGCTACACCTTC
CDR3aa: CASSFSQGYYGYTF

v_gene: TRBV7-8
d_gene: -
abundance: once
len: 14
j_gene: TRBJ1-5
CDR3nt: TGTGCCAGCAGCTTAGAGACAGGCAATCAGCCCCAGCATTTT
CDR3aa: CASSLETGNQPQHF

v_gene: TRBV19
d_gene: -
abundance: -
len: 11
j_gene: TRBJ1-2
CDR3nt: TGTGCCAGTAGAGGAGGGACCGGCTACACCTTC
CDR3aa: CASRGGTGYTF

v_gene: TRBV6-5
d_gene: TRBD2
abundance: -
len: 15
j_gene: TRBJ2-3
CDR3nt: TGTGCCAGCACCGGCGGGGGGGCGGGCACAGATACGCAGTATTTT
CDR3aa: CASTGGGAGTDTQYF

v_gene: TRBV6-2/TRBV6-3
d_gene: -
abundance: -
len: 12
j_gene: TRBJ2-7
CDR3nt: TGTGCCAGCAGTTACCCTCCTTTCGAGCAGTACTTC
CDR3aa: CASSYPPFEQYF

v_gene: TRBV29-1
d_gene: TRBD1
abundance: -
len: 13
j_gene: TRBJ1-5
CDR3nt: TGCAGCGTTTCGACAGGGGAAGCTCAGCCCCAGCATTTT
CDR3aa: CSVSTGEAQPQHF

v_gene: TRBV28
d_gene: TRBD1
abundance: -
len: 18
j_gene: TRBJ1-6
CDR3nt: TGTGCCAGCAGTTTAATCGGACAGGGGGCCGGCTATAATTCACCCCTCCACTTT
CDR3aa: CASSLIGQGAGYNSPLHF

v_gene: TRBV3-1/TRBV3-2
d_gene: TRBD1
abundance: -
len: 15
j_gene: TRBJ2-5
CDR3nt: TGTGCCAGCAGCCAAAGGACAGGGGGCTTAGAGACCCAGTACTTC
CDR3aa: CASSQRTGGLETQYF

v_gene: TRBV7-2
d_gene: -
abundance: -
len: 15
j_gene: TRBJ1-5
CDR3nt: TGTGCCAGCAGCCGGGGAGGGGGATTCTCAGCGGCCCAGCATTTT
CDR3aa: CASSRGGGFSAAQHF

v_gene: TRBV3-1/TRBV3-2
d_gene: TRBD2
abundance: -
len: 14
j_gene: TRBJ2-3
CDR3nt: TGTGCCAGCAGCCAGGGACTAGCGCCAGATACGCAGTATTTT
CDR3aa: CASSQGLAPDTQYF

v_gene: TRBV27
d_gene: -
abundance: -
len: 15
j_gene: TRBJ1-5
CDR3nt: TGTGCCAGCAGTTTAGCGGGAATCGGCAATCAGCCCCAGCATTTT
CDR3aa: CASSLAGIGNQPQHF

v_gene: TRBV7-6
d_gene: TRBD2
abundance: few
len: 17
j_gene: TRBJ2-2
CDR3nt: TGTGCCAGCAGCCTTGGAGCGGGAGGGCCCGGCACCGGGGAGCTGTTTTTT
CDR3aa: CASSLGAGGPGTGELFF

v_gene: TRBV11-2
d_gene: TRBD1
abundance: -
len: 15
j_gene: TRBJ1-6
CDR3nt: TGTGCCAGCAGCAGAGGCATGGACAGGGATTCACCCCTCCACTTT
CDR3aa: CASSRGMDRDSPLHF

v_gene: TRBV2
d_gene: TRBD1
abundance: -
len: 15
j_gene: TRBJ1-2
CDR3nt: TGTGCCAGCATCCCTGGGACAGGCGGGCTCGGGGGCTACACCTTC
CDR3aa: CASIPGTGGLGGYTF

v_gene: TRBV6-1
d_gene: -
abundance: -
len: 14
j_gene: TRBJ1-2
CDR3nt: TGTGCCAGCAGTGAAGGGGCGGGCATCTATGGCTACACCTTC
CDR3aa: CASSEGAGIYGYTF

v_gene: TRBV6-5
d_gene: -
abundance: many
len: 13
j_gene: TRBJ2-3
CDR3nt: TGTGCCAGCAGCCGCACAGTGGGAGATACGCAGTATTTT
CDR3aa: CASSRTVGDTQYF

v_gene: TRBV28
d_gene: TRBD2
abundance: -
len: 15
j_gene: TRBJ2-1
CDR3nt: TGTGCCAGCAGTTTTGGTGGGCAGCGGGAGTATGAGCAGTTCTTC
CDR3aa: CASSFGGQREYEQFF

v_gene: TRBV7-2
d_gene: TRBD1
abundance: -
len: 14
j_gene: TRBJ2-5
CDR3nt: TGTGCCAGCAGCACGACAGGGCTGGAAGAGACCCAGTACTTC
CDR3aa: CASSTTGLEETQYF

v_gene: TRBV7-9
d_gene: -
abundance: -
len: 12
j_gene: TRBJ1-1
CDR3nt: TGTGCCAGCAGCTCCGGGGGGACTGAAGCTTTCTTT
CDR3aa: CASSSGGTEAFF

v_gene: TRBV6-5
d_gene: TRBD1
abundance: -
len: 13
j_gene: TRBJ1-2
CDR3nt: TGTGCCAGCCTGGGTCAGGGGGCATCGGGCTACACCTTC
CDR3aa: CASLGQGASGYTF

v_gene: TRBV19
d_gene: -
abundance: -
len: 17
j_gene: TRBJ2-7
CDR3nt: TGTGCCAGTAGTATTAACTTTCGGGCTAGCGTCTCCTACGAGCAGTACTTC
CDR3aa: CASSINFRASVSYEQYF

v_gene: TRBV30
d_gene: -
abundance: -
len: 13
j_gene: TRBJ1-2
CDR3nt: TGTGCCTGGAGTTCCCGCGACACTAGTGGCTACACCTTC
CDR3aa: CAWSSRDTSGYTF

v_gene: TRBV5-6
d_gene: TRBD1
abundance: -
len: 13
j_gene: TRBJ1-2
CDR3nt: TGTGCCAGCAGCCAAGGGACAGGGATAGGCTACACCTTC
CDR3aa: CASSQGTGIGYTF

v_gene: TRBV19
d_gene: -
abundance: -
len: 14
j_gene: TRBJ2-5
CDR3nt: TGTGCCAGTAGCCTCGGACTAAGGGAGGAGACCCAGTACTTC
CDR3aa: CASSLGLREETQYF

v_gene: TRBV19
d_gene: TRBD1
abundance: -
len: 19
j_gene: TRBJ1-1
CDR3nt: TGTGCCAGTAGTATAGTCACAGTCCCGGGACAGGGTAGGTGGACTGAAGCTTTCTTT
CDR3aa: CASSIVTVPGQGRWTEAFF

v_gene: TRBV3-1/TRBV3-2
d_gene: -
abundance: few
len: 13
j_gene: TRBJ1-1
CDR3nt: TGTGCCAGCAGCCAAGCGACCTTGGGGGGAGCTTTCTTT
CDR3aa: CASSQATLGGAFF

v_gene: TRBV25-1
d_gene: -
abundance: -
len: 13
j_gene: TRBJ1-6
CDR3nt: TGTGCCAGCAGTGATAAGGGGAATTCACCCCTCCACTTT
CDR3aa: CASSDKGNSPLHF

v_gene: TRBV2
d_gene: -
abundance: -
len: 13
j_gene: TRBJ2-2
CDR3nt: TGTGCCAGCAAGGGGTTTAGCACCGGGGAGCTGTTTTTT
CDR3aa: CASKGFSTGELFF

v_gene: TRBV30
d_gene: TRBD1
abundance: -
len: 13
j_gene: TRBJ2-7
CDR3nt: TGTGCCTTCTGGACAGGAGGCATCTACGAGCAGTACTTC
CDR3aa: CAFWTGGIYEQYF

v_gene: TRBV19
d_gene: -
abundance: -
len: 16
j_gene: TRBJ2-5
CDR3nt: TGTGCCAGTAGTATAAGCTCGCAGGGGTCGTGGGAGACCCAGTACTTC
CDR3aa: CASSISSQGSWETQYF

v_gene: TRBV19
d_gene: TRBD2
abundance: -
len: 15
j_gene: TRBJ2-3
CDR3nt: TGTGCCAGTATGCGTCCAGGACTAGGTATGGATACGCAGTATTTT
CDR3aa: CASMRPGLGMDTQYF

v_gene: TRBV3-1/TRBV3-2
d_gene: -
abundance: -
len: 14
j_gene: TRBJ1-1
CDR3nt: TGTGCCAGCAGCCAGGGGGCAAGGGACACTGAAGCTTTCTTT
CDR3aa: CASSQGARDTEAFF

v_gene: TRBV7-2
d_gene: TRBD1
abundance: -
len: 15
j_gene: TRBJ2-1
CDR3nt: TGTGCCAGCAGCTTGGGAGGACAGGGTTACAATGAGCAGTTCTTC
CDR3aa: CASSLGGQGYNEQFF

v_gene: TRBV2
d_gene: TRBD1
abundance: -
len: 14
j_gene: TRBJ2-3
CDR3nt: TGTGCCAGCGGGGGACAGGGGGTCACAGATACGCAGTATTTT
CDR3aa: CASGGQGVTDTQYF

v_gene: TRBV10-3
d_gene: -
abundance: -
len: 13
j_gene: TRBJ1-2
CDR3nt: TGTGCCATCAGTCCAGCGGGGGGCGGTGGCTACACCTTC
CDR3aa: CAISPAGGGGYTF

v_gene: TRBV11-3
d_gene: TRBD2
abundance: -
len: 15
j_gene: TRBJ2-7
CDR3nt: TGTGCCAGCAGCTTATCTAGCGGGAGCTCCTACGAGCAGTACTTC
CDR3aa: CASSLSSGSSYEQYF

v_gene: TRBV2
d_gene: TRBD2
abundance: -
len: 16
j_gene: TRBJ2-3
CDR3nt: TGTGCCAGCAGTCCCCCCGAACTAGCGGCGACAGATACGCAGTATTTT
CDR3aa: CASSPPELAATDTQYF

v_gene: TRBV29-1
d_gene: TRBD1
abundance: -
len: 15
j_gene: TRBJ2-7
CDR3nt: TGCAGCGTTGTTGGGCCGAGACAGGGGATCGACGAGCAGTACTTC
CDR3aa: CSVVGPRQGIDEQYF

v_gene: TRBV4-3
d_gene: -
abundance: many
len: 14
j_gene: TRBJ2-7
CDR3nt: TGCGCCAGCAGCCAAGATAAGCAGGGCTACGAGCAGTACTTC
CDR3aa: CASSQDKQGYEQYF

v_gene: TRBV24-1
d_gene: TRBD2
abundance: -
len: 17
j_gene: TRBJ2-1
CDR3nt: TGTGCCACCAGTGACGCGGCAGCGGGGGGGGCCTACAATGAGCAGTTCTTC
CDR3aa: CATSDAAAGGAYNEQFF

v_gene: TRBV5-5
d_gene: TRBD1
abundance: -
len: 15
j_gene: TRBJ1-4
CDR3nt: TGTGCCAGCAGCTTGGTGCCAGGGGGCAGTGAAAAACTGTTTTTT
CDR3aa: CASSLVPGGSEKLFF

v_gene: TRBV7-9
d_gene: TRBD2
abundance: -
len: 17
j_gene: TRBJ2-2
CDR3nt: TGTGCCAGCAGCCCTAGCGGGAGGTCGTCGAACACCGGGGAGCTGTTTTTT
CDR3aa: CASSPSGRSSNTGELFF

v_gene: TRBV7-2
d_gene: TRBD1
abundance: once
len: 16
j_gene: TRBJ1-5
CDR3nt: TGTGCCAGCAGCCTCCAGGGACAGATTAGCAATCAGCCCCAGCATTTT
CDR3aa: CASSLQGQISNQPQHF

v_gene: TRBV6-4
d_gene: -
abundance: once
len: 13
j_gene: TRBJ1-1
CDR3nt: TGTGCCAGCAGTGACTCAGGGAGCACTGAAGCTTTCTTT
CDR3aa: CASSDSGSTEAFF

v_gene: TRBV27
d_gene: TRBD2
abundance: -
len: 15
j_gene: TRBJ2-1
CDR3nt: TGTGCCAGCAGTAAACCGGGACTAGAGCTGAATGAGCAGTTCTTC
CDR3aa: CASSKPGLELNEQFF

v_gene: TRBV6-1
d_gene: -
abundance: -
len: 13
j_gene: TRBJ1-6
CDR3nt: TGTGCCAGCAGTGAACAGGTTAATTCACCCCTCCACTTT
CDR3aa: CASSEQVNSPLHF

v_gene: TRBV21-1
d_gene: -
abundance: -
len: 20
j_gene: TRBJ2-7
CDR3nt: TGTGCCAGCAGCAAATCCAGTAGTAGCGGGAGGGCCGCCGTCTGCCACGAGCAGTACTTC
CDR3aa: CASSKSSSSGRAAVCHEQYF

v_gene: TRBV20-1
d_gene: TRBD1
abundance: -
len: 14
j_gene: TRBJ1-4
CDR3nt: TGCAGTGCTAGTCCCGGGACAGGGGGCGAAAAACTGTTTTTT
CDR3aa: CSASPGTGGEKLFF